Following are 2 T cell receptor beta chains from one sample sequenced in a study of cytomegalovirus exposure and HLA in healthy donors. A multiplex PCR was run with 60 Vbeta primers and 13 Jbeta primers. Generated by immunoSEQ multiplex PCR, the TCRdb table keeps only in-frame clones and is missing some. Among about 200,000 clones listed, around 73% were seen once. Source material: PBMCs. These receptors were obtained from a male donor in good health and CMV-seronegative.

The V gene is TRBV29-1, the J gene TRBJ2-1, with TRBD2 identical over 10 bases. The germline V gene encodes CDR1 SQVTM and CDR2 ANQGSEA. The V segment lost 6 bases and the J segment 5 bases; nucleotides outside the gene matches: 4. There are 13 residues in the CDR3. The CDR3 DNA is TGCAGCGTCGGACTAGCGGAACACAATGAGCAGTTCTTC. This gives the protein CSVGLAEHNEQFF.

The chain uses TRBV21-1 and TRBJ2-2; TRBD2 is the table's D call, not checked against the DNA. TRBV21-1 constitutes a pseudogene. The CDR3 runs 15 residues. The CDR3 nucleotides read TGTGCCAGCAGCAATTTATCCCCGAACACCGGGGAGCTGTTTTTT. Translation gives CASSNLSPNTGELFF.